The clone carrying this T cell receptor beta chain occurred once. What it binds is not known. The record originates from a study of CD8 T cells in Susac syndrome. Study information: At the time of blood draw, patients with Susac syndrome were therapy-naive, receiving corticosteroids, or receiving intravenous immunoglobulin alone.

CDR3 length equals 16 residues. Germline CDR1 reads SEHNR; CDR2 reads FQNEAQ (reference sequence). J gave up 5 bases and V 5 bases, and 9 bases lay outside the gene matches. An amount of RNA that ranged from roughly 0.5 to 1 ug was reverse transcribed with random hexamers. Multiplex immunoSEQ PCR targeted 54 Vbeta and 13 Jbeta TCR beta segments. TCRdb redid the calling of the immunoSEQ multiplex PCR reads with MiXCR, one entry per CDR3 protein. The repertoire consists of about 180,000 distinct CDR3 sequences, with 95% to 97% occurring once and the leading ten covering around 0.12%. From blood CD8+ and CD4+ T cells, the TCR beta chain was sequenced. Study-level results: It was acknowledged in the study that the number of individuals who were included in its TCR sequencing and HLA analysis was relatively small.

The source of this sequence is a human donor with Susac syndrome. The sequencing sample was made of CD4+ T cells from PBMCs. V and J are TRBV7-9 and TRBJ2-1; 10 bases agree with TRBD1. The CDR3 sequence: CASSPPTGGDNNEQFF. The CDR3 DNA is TGTGCCAGCAGCCCCCCGACAGGGGGCGATAACAATGAGCAGTTCTTC.